This T cell receptor (beta chain) is from a study of blood T cell repertoires in COVID-19. Study-level information: From the United States, Italy and Spain came samples of acute and convalescent COVID-19. PBMCs, B-cell-depleted T cells, or T cells provided the cDNA or gDNA that made up the material.

In the authors' methods: Counts of nucleated cells, estimated from reference gene primer amplification, were obtained. The protocol was immunoSEQ multiplex PCR, while the TCRdb copy is restricted to in-frame clones and leaves out a portion. That table furnishes V, J and clone size, whereas the DNA furnished D and trimming. The sample lists 150,000 or so clones; 82% were seen once. The CDR3 spans 14 residues. Trimming left V 6 bases short and J 0 bases short, with 10 bases between. Germline CDR1 reads MNHEY; CDR2 reads SMNVEV (reference sequence). This chain uses TRBV27 with TRBJ2-3, with D possibly being TRBD2 (6 bases). This clonotype was sampled from a woman aged 70-85 years with acute or convalescent COVID-19. Material for sequencing was peripheral blood. The CDR3, as DNA: TGTGCCAGCAGGCCGGGACTGAGCACAGATACGCAGTATTTT. Residues: CASRPGLSTDTQYF.